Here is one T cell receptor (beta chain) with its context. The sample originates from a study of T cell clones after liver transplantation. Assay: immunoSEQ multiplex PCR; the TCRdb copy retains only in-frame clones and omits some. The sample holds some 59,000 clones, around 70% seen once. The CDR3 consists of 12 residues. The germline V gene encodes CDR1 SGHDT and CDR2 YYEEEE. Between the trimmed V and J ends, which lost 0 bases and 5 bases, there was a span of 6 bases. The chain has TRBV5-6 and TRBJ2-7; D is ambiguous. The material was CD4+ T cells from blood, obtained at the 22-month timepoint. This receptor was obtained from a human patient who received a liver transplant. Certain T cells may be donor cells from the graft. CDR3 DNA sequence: TGTGCCAGCAGCTTGGTATTAGACGAGCAGTACTTC. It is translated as CASSLVLDEQYF.